The 26 T cell receptor beta chains below all came from one sample that was sequenced in a study of blood T cell repertoires in COVID-19. Sequenced by immunoSEQ multiplex PCR; TCRdb stores in-frame clones only, minus some. Seen here are approximately 270,000 clones, around 85% observed once, and the top ten hold roughly 10%. The sample consisted of peripheral blood. These receptors all come from a man older than 75 with acute or convalescent COVID-19.

The V gene is TRBV5-5, the J gene TRBJ1-6; 7 bases are shared with TRBD1. The CDR3 totals 14 residues. J was trimmed by 7 bases and V by 1 base; bases with no gene match: 2. CDR1 is SGHKS and CDR2 is YYEKEE in the germline V gene (reference sequence). This chain's CDR3 is CASSLSQGNSPLHF. Here the CDR3 DNA reads TGTGCCAGCAGCTTGTCACAGGGGAATTCACCCCTCCACTTT.

The V call is TRBV7-8, the J call TRBJ1-2, with 8 nucleotides matching TRBD1. The V segment lost 0 bases and the J segment 8 bases; nucleotides outside the gene matches: 8. The CDR3 spans 15 residues. Per germline, CDR1 SGHVS and CDR2 FQNEAQ. The CDR3 loop reads CASSLARQGAEGYTF. CDR3 nucleotides: TGTGCCAGCAGCTTAGCGCGGCAGGGGGCGGAGGGCTACACCTTC.

The table lists this clone with a count of one. The rearrangement uses TRBV30 and TRBJ2-3; 10 nucleotides agree with TRBD2. This CDR3 has 14 amino acids. Unmatched junction bases numbered 1, after V lost 3 bases and J lost 1 base. The germline V gene has CDR1 GTSNPN and CDR2 SVGIG (reference sequence). The CDR3 coding sequence is TGTGCCTGGAGCCTAGCGGGGGGCACAGATACGCAGTATTTT. Its translation is CAWSLAGGTDTQYF.

This chain connects TRBV5-1 to TRBJ1-5; the match to TRBD1 covers 9 bases. The CDR3 has 19 amino acids. The germline CDR1 and CDR2 sequences are SGHRS and YFSETQ. Unmatched junction bases numbered 10, after V lost 0 bases and J lost 0 bases. The CDR3 nucleotides read TGCGCCAGCAGCTTGGACGGGACAGGGACGAATTTTAGCAATCAGCCCCAGCATTTT. Its translation is CASSLDGTGTNFSNQPQHF.

This clone was detected only a few times. The rearrangement uses TRBV10-2 and TRBJ1-6; 10 nucleotides align to TRBD1. CDR3 length: 14 residues. V dropped 5 bases and J dropped 9; count of bases not matched to a gene: 4. Germline V gene data show CDR1 as WSHSY and CDR2 as SAAADI. This CDR3 reads CASSPTGGISPLHF. CDR3 bases: TGCGCCAGCAGTCCGACAGGGGGCATTTCACCCCTCCACTTT.

The chain links TRBV25-1 to TRBJ2-6; D remains ambiguous. This CDR3 has 16 amino acids. Germline V gene data show CDR1 as MGHDK and CDR2 as SYGVNS. V lost 6 bases to trimming and J lost 0 bases, with 12 bases between them. CDR3 region: CASRQTVASGANVLTF. For the CDR3, the DNA is TGTGCCAGCAGACAGACGGTGGCCTCTGGGGCCAACGTCCTGACTTTC.

CDR3 sequence reads: CATSDSGSKNIQYF. In DNA form, the CDR3 reads TGTGCCACCAGTGATTCAGGGTCAAAAAACATTCAGTACTTC. The chain is built from TRBV24-1 and TRBJ2-4, with a weak D call TRBD1 (5 bases). CDR3 length: 14 amino acids. Per the germline V gene, CDR1 is KGHDR and CDR2 is SFDVKD. Between the trimmed V and J ends, which lost 2 bases and 4 bases, there was a span of 8 bases.

This chain joins TRBV4-2 and TRBJ2-1, with D tentatively TRBD2 (5 bases). The CDR3 spans 16 residues. V was shortened by 0 bases and J by 1 base, with 10 bases between the two germline ends. From germline, CDR1 is LGHNA and CDR2 YNFKEQ. The CDR3 bases are TGTGCCAGCAGCCAAGAACTAGGGCAGTCCTACAATGAGCAGTTCTTC. It encodes CASSQELGQSYNEQFF.

CDR3 sequence (DNA): TGCGCCAGCAGCTTGGGGGACAGGGGGAGAACTGGAAACACCATATATTTT. This gives the protein CASSLGDRGRTGNTIYF. The gene calls are TRBV5-1 and TRBJ1-3; 11 bases fit TRBD1. CDR3 size: 17 residues. The V and J ends lost 0 bases and 2 bases, in that order; junction bases with no gene match: 4. Germline CDR1 reads SGHRS; CDR2 reads YFSETQ.

This chain uses TRBV6-5 with TRBJ1-5, with 8 bases identical to TRBD1. Germline V gene data show CDR1 as MNHEY and CDR2 as SVGAGI. The ends lost 0 bases at V and 6 bases at J; junction bases unmatched: 4. The length of the CDR3 is 15 residues. CDR3 in DNA: TGTGCCAGCAGTTACTCGGGACAGGATCGTCAGCCCCAGCATTTT. This translates into CASSYSGQDRQPQHF.

The gene calls are TRBV7-2 and TRBJ1-5, with TRBD1 as a possible D gene (6 bases). The CDR3 totals 14 residues. Germline CDR1 and CDR2: SGHTA and FQGNSA. Deletions cut 3 bases from V and 4 bases from J, with 10 bases between. The CDR3 sequence is CASSFSDSNQPQHF. In nucleotides, the CDR3 is TGTGCCAGCAGCTTTTCGGACAGTAATCAGCCCCAGCATTTT.

This sequence joins TRBV10-3 and TRBJ1-2, with no clear D. The CDR3 is made up of 14 amino acids. Per the germline V gene, CDR1 is ENHRY and CDR2 is SYGVKD. V shed 6 bases and J shed 2 bases, with 13 bases lying between them. The DNA of the CDR3 is TGTGCCATCAGAGATCTCAGCGTCAACTATGGCTACACCTTC. Protein product: CAIRDLSVNYGYTF.

This chain joins TRBV4-1 and TRBJ1-3; no reliable D call. Between the trimmed V and J ends, which lost 1 base and 0 bases, there was a span of 10 bases. The germline CDR1 and CDR2 sequences are MGHRA and YSYEKL. The CDR3 is 16 amino acids. The CDR3 reads CASSQVPVSSGNTIYF. CDR3 nucleotide sequence: TGCGCCAGCAGCCAAGTACCGGTTAGCTCTGGAAACACCATATATTTT.

The gene calls are TRBV7-8 and TRBJ2-6; the match to TRBD1 covers 9 bases. The V and J ends lost 6 bases and 2 bases, in that order; junction bases with no gene match: 8. The CDR3 spans 17 residues. Germline loops: CDR1 SGHVS, CDR2 FQNEAQ. CDR3 sequence (DNA): TGTGCCAGCAGACCCGCTGACAGGGGGACTGGGGCCAACGTCCTGACTTTC. Protein: CASRPADRGTGANVLTF.

The chain couples TRBV9 to TRBJ1-1; TRBD1 matches at 9 bases. Germline assignment: CDR1 SGDLS and CDR2 YYNGEE. Trimming took 3 bases from V and 2 from J; bases not matched to a gene: 8. This CDR3 has 16 amino acids. The CDR3 sequence: CASSALPGQGNTEAFF. The CDR3 coding sequence is TGTGCCAGCAGCGCCCTCCCGGGACAGGGAAACACTGAAGCTTTCTTT.

The chain joins TRBV2 to TRBJ2-3; a possible D gene is TRBD1 (6 bases). The CDR3 runs to 15 residues. Germline CDR1 and CDR2: SNHLY and FYNNEI. The ends were cut back, 7 bases at V and 3 bases at J, with 17 bases in the middle. This chain's CDR3 is CASTLQGIGTDTQYF. Here the CDR3 DNA reads TGTGCCAGCACCTTACAGGGAATCGGTACAGATACGCAGTATTTT.

The chain couples TRBV28 to TRBJ1-2, with 7 bases matching TRBD1. The CDR3 extends over 18 amino acids. Germline V gives CDR1 MDHEN, CDR2 SYDVKM. Trimming cost V 6 bases and J 1 base; bases outside gene matches: 17. The CDR3 nucleotides read TGTGCCAGCAGCCCTTCAACCTGGACAGGTTCCCATAACTATGGCTACACCTTC. Residues: CASSPSTWTGSHNYGYTF.

The V gene is TRBV7-9, the J gene TRBJ1-5; D may be TRBD1 (5 bases). Germline V gene lookup returns CDR1 SEHNR and CDR2 FQNEAQ (reference sequence). The CDR3 spans 15 residues. Trimming stripped 4 bases from V and 0 bases from J, with 10 bases between. The CDR3 is CASSSQGFSNQPQHF. CDR3 DNA sequence: TGTGCCAGCAGCTCTCAGGGATTTAGCAATCAGCCCCAGCATTTT. Supplemented by reference TRBV7-9 and TRBJ1-5, the full variable domain reads DTGVSQNPRHKITKRGQNVTFRCDPISEHNRLYWYRQTLGQGPEFLTYFQNEAQLEKSRLLSDRFSAERPKGSFSTLEIQRTEQGDSAMYLCASSSQGFSNQPQHFGDGTRLSIL.

The gene calls are TRBV6-5 and TRBJ2-2; possibly TRBD2 for D (6 bases). The CDR3 spans 14 residues. The germline V gene encodes CDR1 MNHEY and CDR2 SVGAGI. V lost 8 bases to trimming and J lost 6 bases, with 16 bases between them. The CDR3 nucleotides read TGTGCCAGCGGGCTAGCGATCAACGCCGGGGAGCTGTTTTTT. It encodes CASGLAINAGELFF.

V usage is TRBV2 and J usage is TRBJ2-7; 10 bases line up with TRBD1. Germline CDR1 and CDR2: SNHLY and FYNNEI. There are 13 residues in the CDR3. Trimming cost V 8 bases and J 3 bases; bases outside gene matches: 4. The CDR3 region is CASLGQGGYEQYF. CDR3 coding DNA: TGTGCCAGCCTTGGACAGGGGGGCTACGAGCAGTACTTC. Variable domain in full (rest from reference TRBV2 and TRBJ2-7): EPEVTQTPSHQVTQMGQEVILRCVPISNHLYFYWYRQILGQKVEFLVSFYNNEISEKSEIFDDQFSVERPDGSNFTLKIRSTKLEDSAMYFCASLGQGGYEQYFGPGTRLTVT.

This clone was counted once. CDR3 DNA: TGTGCCAGCAGCAGGACTAGCGGGAGGTTTTTCCACGAGCAGTACTTC. This codes for CASSRTSGRFFHEQYF. The chain combines TRBV6-6 with TRBJ2-7; 14 bases map to TRBD2. Germline V gene data show CDR1 as MNHNY and CDR2 as SVGAGI (reference sequence). The ends lost 6 bases at V and 5 bases at J; junction bases unmatched: 9. This CDR3 region has 16 residues.

This clone has a handful of counts. The chain is built from TRBV7-9 and TRBJ1-1; TRBD1 aligns across 8 bases. V was pared by 5 bases and J by 1 base, with 3 bases of the junction left unmatched. This CDR3 is built from 14 residues. In germline, CDR1 is SEHNR, CDR2 FQNEAQ (reference sequence). DNA of the CDR3: TGTGCCAGCAGCGGGACAGGAGCGAACACTGAAGCTTTCTTT. As protein: CASSGTGANTEAFF.

The genes are TRBV18 and TRBJ2-1; 7 nucleotides agree with TRBD1. The CDR3 extends over 15 amino acids. In germline, CDR1 is KGHSH, CDR2 LQKENI. The J segment lost 5 bases and the V segment lost 0 bases, leaving 4 bases of the junction unmatched. The DNA of the CDR3 is TGTGCCAGCTCACCACCGGGGACAGCCAACAATGAGCAGTTCTTC. Protein: CASSPPGTANNEQFF.

This clone appeared a few times. The chain is built from TRBV5-1 and TRBJ1-1, with D unclear. This CDR3 contains 15 residues. The germline V gene encodes CDR1 SGHRS and CDR2 YFSETQ. The V end was cut by 1 base, the J end by 4 bases, with 14 bases between. CDR3 region: CASSLSSGGFTEAFF. The CDR3 nucleotides are TGCGCCAGCAGCTTGTCGTCGGGTGGATTCACTGAAGCTTTCTTT.

V and J are TRBV11-2 and TRBJ1-3, with a possible D match to TRBD1 (5 bases). The CDR3 has 17 amino acids. The V end lost 4 bases, the J end lost 0 bases, and 16 bases lay between the germline ends. From germline, CDR1 is SGHAT and CDR2 FQNNGV. The CDR3 region has the DNA TGTGCCAGCAGCTCCTCTACAGGCTACATCTCTGGAAACACCATATATTTT. This encodes CASSSSTGYISGNTIYF.

The sample holds one count of this clone. The gene calls are TRBV21-1 and TRBJ1-4; TRBD1 is taken as the D call from the table, unchecked against the DNA. TRBV21-1 corresponds to a pseudogene. This CDR3 has 16 residues. The CDR3 spells CASSKGYRGRREKLFF. For the CDR3, the DNA is TGTGCCAGCAGCAAAGGATACAGGGGGCGGAGGGAAAAACTGTTTTTT.